This TCR beta chain was captured by sequencing in a study of tumor and adjacent non-tumor tissue in lung cancer. Whole-study context: Aged about 30 to 85 years, patients included 9 to 11 men and 5 women with stage I to III disease. Study conclusions and caveats: TCR diversity was significantly greater in tumor than normal lung tissue.

TCRbeta libraries were built with three rounds of nested PCR, modified from ARM-PCR. Via MiXCR, TCRdb re-called the multiplex PCR reads, giving one row per CDR3 protein. The data hold under 150,000 distinct CDR3 sequences, with 66% observed a single time. Turning to this clonotype: Antigen specificity is unknown.

No cell sorting was done before RNA was extracted from the tissue. Between August and November 2014, newly diagnosed, chemotherapy-naive lung cancer patients underwent thoracic surgery in China. The CDR3 spans 12 residues. The V gene's germline CDR1 is SQVTM and CDR2 ANQGSEA. The specimen was lung tumor tissue. The source is a man in his sixties with small cell lung cancer. V is TRBV29-1 and J is TRBJ1-2; no clear D gene. As DNA, the CDR3 is TGCAGTGTCGGTGGGGAGAGCTATGGCTACACCTTC. Translated, it gives CSVGGESYGYTF.